A single sample gave rise to the 26 T cell receptor beta chains below, sequenced in a study of regulatory T cells in long-lasting Graves disease. Sequencing libraries for TCR beta were prepared with iRepertoire HTBI primers and Arm-PCR of CDR3 regions. MiXCR, applied by TCRdb to the multiplex PCR reads, yields one record per CDR3 protein. The table has a few hundred thousand distinct CDR3 sequences, 12% seen once. Time point: newly diagnosed GD, antithyroid drugs for less than 3 months. From PBMCs, RNA was extracted and then used to make the TCR library. This sample was shared with a second study, whose subject was T cells in Graves' hyperthyroidism and ophthalmopathy.

The sample here was peripheral blood mononuclear cells (PBMCs), taken at new diagnosis, from a patient treated with antithyroid drugs. All receptors come from a woman aged 18-29 years with Graves disease.

This clonotype was observed a handful of times. Sequence at one end of the junction differs from germline and may be a read error. The chain carries TRBV5-1 and TRBJ2-7; TRBD1 agrees at 8 bases. The CDR3 covers 14 residues. Germline V gene sequence: CDR1 SGHRS, CDR2 YFSETQ. The CDR3 region has the DNA TGTGCCAGCAGCCCGACAGGGGCGGCCGACGAGCAGTACTTC. Its protein product is CASSPTGAADEQYF.

J is TRBJ1-1 and V is TRBV5-5, with 8 positions matching TRBD1. V lost 0 bases, J lost 3 bases, and 10 bases stayed unmatched. This CDR3 is built from 17 residues. Germline loops: CDR1 SGHKS, CDR2 YYEKEE (reference sequence). The CDR3 is CASSLGWPGQGYTEAFF. CDR3 DNA sequence: TGTGCCAGCAGCTTGGGATGGCCCGGACAGGGCTACACTGAAGCTTTCTTT.

This clonotype was seen ten or more times. The rearrangement uses TRBV11-1 and TRBJ2-3, with TRBD1 as a possible D gene (6 bases). Trimming shortened V by 5 bases and J by 3 bases, and 21 bases separated the two germline ends. This CDR3 has 17 residues. From germline, CDR1 is SGHAT and CDR2 FQDESV (reference sequence). CDR3 residues: CASSPGAWDMTTDTQYF. The CDR3 bases are TGTGCCAGCAGCCCGGGCGCGTGGGACATGACTACAGATACGCAGTATTTT.

This clonotype was observed many times. V usage is TRBV12-3 or TRBV12-4 and J usage is TRBJ1-5, with 8 positions matching TRBD1. Germline trimming cut 6 bases from V and 1 base from J; bases unmatched to any gene: 2. The CDR3 is 14 residues long. The CDR3 reads CASRYRGSNQPQHF. CDR3 coding DNA: TGTGCCAGCAGGTACAGGGGGAGCAATCAGCCCCAGCATTTT.

This clonotype was recorded at least ten times. CDR3 sequence: CASSRGPDRDSDTQYF. The CDR3 DNA sequence: TGTGCCAGCAGCCGCGGGCCGGACAGGGATTCAGATACGCAGTATTTT. The rearrangement links TRBV7-3 to TRBJ2-3, with 8 bases matching TRBD1. The germline gives CDR1 SGHTA, CDR2 FQGTGA. V shed 5 bases, J shed 4 bases, and the junction held 11 bases outside the gene matches. The CDR3 loop spans 16 amino acids.

This clonotype has ten or more counts. The chain has TRBV7-8 and TRBJ2-1; D is ambiguous. The ends were cut back, 5 bases at V and 6 bases at J, with 20 bases in the middle. Germline CDR1 and CDR2: SGHVS and FQNEAQ. The CDR3 loop spans 16 amino acids. CDR3 protein: CASSPPGVLLANEQFF. The CDR3 region has the DNA TGTGCCAGCAGCCCCCCCGGAGTCTTACTCGCCAATGAGCAGTTCTTC. The full variable domain, in which reference TRBV7-8 and TRBJ2-1 provide the parts outside the CDR3, is GAGVSQSPRYKVAKRGQDVALRCDPISGHVSLFWYQQALGQGPEFLTYFQNEAQLDKSGLPSDRFFAERPEGSVSTLKIQRTQQEDSAVYLCASSPPGVLLANEQFFGPGTRLTVL.

The V gene is TRBV30, the J gene TRBJ2-1; D not resolved. Looked up from germline, CDR1 is GTSNPN and CDR2 is SVGIG (reference sequence). CDR3 length: 14 residues. Between the trimmed V and J ends, which lost 3 bases and 2 bases, there was a span of 11 bases. The CDR3 DNA follows: TGTGCCTGGAGCCCTAGTTTCCCCTACAATGAGCAGTTCTTC. Translated, it gives CAWSPSFPYNEQFF.

This clonotype was seen many times. The chain employs TRBV7-3 and TRBJ1-1, with 8 nucleotides matching TRBD1. J lost 6 bases, V lost 6 bases, and 6 bases had no gene match. Germline assignment: CDR1 SGHTA and CDR2 FQGTGA. The CDR3 has 13 residues. In DNA form, the CDR3 reads TGTGCCAGCAGTCACACGACAGGGGCTGAAGCTTTCTTT. Protein sequence: CASSHTTGAEAFF.

This clonotype appeared many times. The chain is built from TRBV20-1 and TRBJ1-2; D possibly corresponds to TRBD1 (5 bases). The V end lost 0 bases, the J end lost 2 bases, and 16 bases lay between the germline ends. The germline CDR1 and CDR2 sequences are DFQATT and SNEGSKA (reference sequence). The CDR3 contains 16 residues. For the CDR3, the DNA is TGCAGTGCTAGAGATTGGGACGTCAGCGCCAACTATGGCTACACCTTC. It specifies CSARDWDVSANYGYTF.

This clonotype was detected many times. This chain joins TRBV7-9 and TRBJ2-7; 9 positions agree with TRBD2. Trimming removed 5 bases from V and 3 bases from J; junction bases left unmatched: 11. CDR1 is SEHNR and CDR2 is FQNEAQ in the germline V gene (reference sequence). The CDR3 covers 16 residues. The CDR3 DNA is TGTGCCAGCAGCCCGCCGGGACTAGCCCTTAACTACGAGCAGTACTTC. This gives the protein CASSPPGLALNYEQYF.

This clonotype turned up a few times. This chain uses TRBV7-2 with TRBJ1-3, with D possibly being TRBD1 (6 bases). The CDR3 is 17 residues long. V was clipped by 4 bases and J by 0 bases, with 16 bases between them. Germline-derived CDR1 and CDR2 are SGHTA and FQGNSA. The CDR3: CASSYYLRGHSGNTIYF. Here the CDR3 DNA reads TGTGCCAGCAGCTACTACCTCCGGGGGCACTCTGGAAACACCATATATTTT.

This clonotype has a count of ten or more. The rearrangement uses TRBV5-1 and TRBJ2-3; tentatively, D is TRBD2 (6 bases). The CDR3 runs to 17 residues. From germline, CDR1 is SGHRS and CDR2 YFSETQ. Trimming removed 2 bases at V and 5 bases at J, with 21 bases between. This CDR3 is CASSFKGTSLGGDTQYF. CDR3 nucleotides: TGCGCCAGCAGCTTTAAGGGGACTTCTCTCGGGGGAGATACGCAGTATTTT.

This clonotype was recorded many times. This sequence joins TRBV12-3 or TRBV12-4 and TRBJ1-1, with D perhaps matching TRBD1 (5 bases). Between the trimmed V and J ends, which lost 6 bases and 6 bases, there was a span of 14 bases. The CDR3 loop spans 13 amino acids. The CDR3 sequence: CASSQYGGAEAFF. CDR3 DNA sequence: TGTGCCAGCAGCCAATATGGGGGAGCTGAAGCTTTCTTT.

This clonotype was recorded only once. The chain is built from TRBV10-3 and TRBJ2-7, with 7 nucleotides matching TRBD2. Germline V lookup: CDR1 ENHRY, CDR2 SYGVKD. The trim removed 10 bases at V and 3 bases at J, leaving 12 bases unmatched. This CDR3 has 14 residues. The chain's CDR3 is CATIGAAGYYEQYF. The CDR3 DNA sequence: TGTGCCACCATCGGGGCAGCGGGATACTACGAGCAGTACTTC.

As to this clonotype: One end of the junction fails to match germline, which may point to a read error. The chain employs TRBV19 and TRBJ1-5; 8 nucleotides line up with TRBD1. The CDR3 is made up of 15 amino acids. CDR1 and CDR2 from the germline V gene are LNHDA and SQIVND (reference sequence). Written as DNA, the CDR3 is TGTGCCAGTACGGCAGGGGGCCATAGCAATCCGCCCCAGCATTTT. Residues: CASTAGGHSNPPQHF.

This clonotype was seen only a few times. In DNA, the CDR3 is TGTGCCAGTAGTTCGCTCGTGGTGAACACCGGGGAGCTGTTTTTT. This translates into CASSSLVVNTGELFF. The gene calls are TRBV19 and TRBJ2-2; D unclear. The CDR3 covers 15 residues. Trimming pared 5 bases from V and 1 base from J, leaving 11 bases between. Germline CDR1 reads LNHDA; CDR2 reads SQIVND (reference sequence).

This clonotype was detected a few times. The chain joins TRBV7-6 to TRBJ2-1; D gene uncertain. The CDR3 loop spans 15 amino acids. Trimming took off 1 base at V and 8 bases at J, with 15 bases between the two ends. Germline V gene data show CDR1 as SGHVS and CDR2 as FNYEAQ. CDR3 DNA sequence: TGTGCCAGCAGCTTAGGACACTACACCGCCGATGAGCAGTTCTTC. Its protein is CASSLGHYTADEQFF.

This clonotype was seen many times. V gene TRBV10-3 combines with J gene TRBJ1-1; D may be TRBD1 (5 bases). The CDR3 runs to 14 residues. V was trimmed by 4 bases and J by 1 base, leaving 10 bases between them. Germline V gene data show CDR1 as ENHRY and CDR2 as SYGVKD. The CDR3 is CAISAGTSNTEAFF. The CDR3 bases are TGTGCCATCAGTGCCGGGACCTCGAACACTGAAGCTTTCTTT.

This clonotype was seen ten or more times. The J gene is TRBJ1-2, the V gene TRBV7-2; D is possibly TRBD1 (5 bases). CDR3 length: 16 residues. CDR1 SGHTA and CDR2 FQGNSA come from the germline V gene. V lost 1 base and J lost 4, with 16 bases in between. In nucleotides, the CDR3 is TGTGCCAGCAGCTTAGGGGTCTTAAGACAGCTCTATGGCTACACCTTC. It codes for CASSLGVLRQLYGYTF.

This sequence joins TRBV6-2 or TRBV6-3 and TRBJ2-7; 10 bases line up with TRBD1. The germline V gene encodes CDR1 MNHEY and CDR2 SVGEGT. Trimming took 0 bases from V and 0 from J; bases not matched to a gene: 5. The CDR3 consists of 17 residues. The CDR3 region has the DNA TGTGCCAGCAGTTACTCGATATGGACAGGGGGCTCCTACGAGCAGTACGTC. Amino acids: CASSYSIWTGGSYEQYV.

This chain connects TRBV5-1 to TRBJ2-2, with D uncertain. This CDR3 contains 14 residues. Deletions cut 4 bases from V and 6 bases from J, with 13 bases between. In germline, CDR1 is SGHRS, CDR2 YFSETQ. For the CDR3, the DNA is TGCGCCAGCAGCCCCCGAAGGGCGGCCGGGGAGCTGTTTTTT. It codes for CASSPRRAAGELFF.

This clonotype appeared many times. The genes are TRBV11-2 and TRBJ1-1; no definite D call. Trimming pared 3 bases from V and 0 bases from J, leaving 5 bases between. Germline CDR1 and CDR2: SGHAT and FQNNGV. This CDR3 contains 13 residues. CDR3 sequence (DNA): TGTGCCAGCAGCTTTGACTTGAACACTGAAGCTTTCTTT. Translating gives CASSFDLNTEAFF.

This clonotype was detected ten times or more. The V call is TRBV28, the J call TRBJ2-7; TRBD2 agrees at 11 bases. Per germline, CDR1 MDHEN and CDR2 SYDVKM. This CDR3 has 14 residues. Losses at the gene ends were 6 bases for V and 2 bases for J; bases not matched to a gene: 3. This chain's CDR3 is CASSLAGGTYEQYF. The CDR3 DNA is TGTGCCAGCAGCTTAGCGGGAGGGACCTACGAGCAGTACTTC.

This clonotype was recorded a few times. This sequence joins TRBV10-3 and TRBJ1-6; D perhaps matches TRBD1 (5 bases). Germline values: CDR1 ENHRY, CDR2 SYGVKD. CDR3 length: 16 residues. V was trimmed by 0 bases and J by 9 bases, leaving 15 bases between them. The CDR3 protein is CAISESKVRVGSPLHF. The CDR3 coding sequence is TGTGCCATCAGTGAGTCTAAGGTCAGGGTCGGTTCACCCCTCCACTTT.

This clonotype was seen repeatedly, ten times or more. The J gene is TRBJ1-2, the V gene TRBV28; 9 bases fit TRBD1. The CDR3 sequence is 15 residues long. Per the germline V gene, CDR1 is MDHEN and CDR2 is SYDVKM. V gave up 5 bases and J gave up 6 bases; unmatched junction bases: 10. CDR3 protein: CASSSLQGAADGYTF. The DNA of the CDR3 is TGTGCCAGCAGTAGTCTACAGGGGGCGGCCGATGGCTACACCTTC.

This clonotype appeared a few times. The chain combines TRBV7-3 with TRBJ2-3; D gene ambiguous. In germline, CDR1 is SGHTA, CDR2 FQGTGA. This CDR3 has 15 residues. The ends were cut back, 5 bases at V and 0 bases at J, with 12 bases in the middle. CDR3 sequence (DNA): TGTGCCAGCAGCCCGGGTTTGCGCAGCACAGATACGCAGTATTTT. It encodes CASSPGLRSTDTQYF.